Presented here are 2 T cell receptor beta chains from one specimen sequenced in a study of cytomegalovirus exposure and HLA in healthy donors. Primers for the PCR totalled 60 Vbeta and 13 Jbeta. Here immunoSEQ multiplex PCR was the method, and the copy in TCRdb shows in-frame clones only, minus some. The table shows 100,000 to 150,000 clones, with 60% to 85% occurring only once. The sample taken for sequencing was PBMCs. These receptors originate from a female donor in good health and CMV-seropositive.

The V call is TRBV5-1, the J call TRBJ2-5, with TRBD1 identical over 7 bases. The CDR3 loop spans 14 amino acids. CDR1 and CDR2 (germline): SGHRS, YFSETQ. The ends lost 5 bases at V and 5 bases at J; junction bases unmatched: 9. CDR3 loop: CASSGHRGGETQYF. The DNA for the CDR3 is TGCGCCAGCAGTGGGCACAGGGGCGGGGAGACCCAGTACTTC.

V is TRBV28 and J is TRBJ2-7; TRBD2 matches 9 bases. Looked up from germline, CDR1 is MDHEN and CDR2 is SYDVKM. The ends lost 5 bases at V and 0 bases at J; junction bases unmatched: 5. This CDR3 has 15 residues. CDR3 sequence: CASSIAGAFSYEQYF. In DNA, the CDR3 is TGTGCCAGCAGTATAGCGGGGGCCTTCTCCTACGAGCAGTACTTC.